In this sample, the clone carrying this T cell receptor (beta chain) turned up once. Its antigen is as yet unknown. Repertoires were generated with immunoSEQ multiplex PCR, while TCRdb's copy carries only in-frame clones and drops some. The repertoire includes tens of thousands of clones, just under 85% of them detected once, and around a fifth sits in the top ten. These data originate in a study of graft-versus-host responses after intestinal transplantation. Study-wide background: Uniformly, recipients were administered anti-thymocyte globulin induction with subsequent tacrolimus and steroids for about 3 years.

In germline, CDR1 is SEHNR, CDR2 FQNEAQ (reference sequence). This CDR3 comprises 12 residues. Losses at the gene ends were 6 bases for V and 4 bases for J; bases not matched to a gene: 0. Study observations and caveats: Within allografts, high graft-versus-host to host-versus-graft clonal ratios were seen among patients with graft-donor T cell macrochimerism. Ileal or blood samples showed some GvH clones first, and such clones were also found in recipient marrow. After transplant, early declines in HvG clones were associated with peak levels of circulating GvH clones.

The receptor was isolated from a human donor who received an intestinal transplant. The chain is built from TRBV7-9 and TRBJ1-1; TRBD1 matches 9 bases. This specimen consisted of unstimulated CD8+ T cells sorted from spleen or lymph node cells, obtained before intestinal transplant. The CDR3 bases are TGTGCCAGCAGGACAGGGGGCACTGAAGCTTTCTTT. Residues: CASRTGGTEAFF.